Below are 15 T cell receptor beta chains sequenced from a single sample in a study of cytomegalovirus exposure and HLA in healthy donors. Sequencing used immunoSEQ multiplex PCR; TCRdb keeps in-frame clones, though not all of them. The profile covers 140,000 to 150,000 clones, with approximately 91% appearing a single time and approximately 0.7% taken by the ten largest. Sample: PBMCs. These receptors came from a young man in good health and CMV-seronegative.

DNA of the CDR3: TGTGCCAGCAGGTCAATGTTGGGGTTAGCGTTAGGTAGTCGGGATGAGCAGTTCTTC. It is translated as CASRSMLGLALGSRDEQFF. The J gene is TRBJ2-1, the V gene TRBV11-2; perhaps TRBD2 as D (5 bases). The CDR3 runs 19 residues. Looked up from germline, CDR1 is SGHAT and CDR2 is FQNNGV. The V gene lost 6 bases and the J gene lost 8 bases, with 32 bases spanning the gap.

DNA of the CDR3: TGTGCCAGCAGTGAATGGGGCAGTATGGAGACCCAGTACTTC. As protein: CASSEWGSMETQYF. This chain links TRBV6-1 with TRBJ2-5; TRBD1 is a possible D gene (5 bases). CDR1 is MNHNS, CDR2 SASEGT, per germline. Trimming took 2 bases from V and 5 from J, leaving 12 bases between them. The CDR3 is 14 amino acids.

The chain employs TRBV28 and TRBJ2-1; 7 nucleotides align to TRBD2. Germline CDR1 is MDHEN and CDR2 is SYDVKM. J gave up 3 bases and V 5 bases, and 7 bases lay outside the gene matches. CDR3 length: 15 residues. Here the CDR3 DNA reads TGTGCCAGCAGTGCTTCCCGCGGGAGCTACAATGAGCAGTTCTTC. Translation gives CASSASRGSYNEQFF.

The rearrangement uses TRBV6-6 and TRBJ1-5; 7 nucleotides align to TRBD1. Germline assignment: CDR1 MNHNY and CDR2 SVGAGI (reference sequence). V lost 6 bases, J lost 5 bases, and 7 bases stayed unmatched. The CDR3 has 14 residues. This CDR3 reads CASSTTGLDQPQHF. The DNA of the CDR3 is TGTGCCAGCAGCACGACAGGGCTGGATCAGCCCCAGCATTTT.

A single count supports this clone. J is TRBJ1-1 and V is TRBV27; possibly TRBD1 for D (6 bases). Germline assignment: CDR1 MNHEY and CDR2 SMNVEV (reference sequence). This CDR3 region has 15 residues. Trimming took 3 bases from V and 5 from J, leaving 16 bases between them. This CDR3 is CASSLKGGGITEAFF. The CDR3 DNA sequence: TGTGCCAGCAGTTTGAAGGGTGGGGGCATTACTGAAGCTTTCTTT.

This sequence joins TRBV19 and TRBJ1-4, with D possibly TRBD1 on 6 matching bases. The CDR3 spans 16 residues. Between the trimmed V and J ends, which lost 5 bases and 0 bases, there was a span of 13 bases. Germline CDR1 reads LNHDA; CDR2 reads SQIVND (reference sequence). CDR3 sequence (DNA): TGTGCCAGTAGTTTACAGGGTGCGGCAACTAATGAAAAACTGTTTTTT. Protein sequence: CASSLQGAATNEKLFF. Combining the CDR3 with reference TRBV19 and TRBJ1-4 gives the whole variable domain DGGITQSPKYLFRKEGQNVTLSCEQNLNHDAMYWYRQDPGQGLRLIYYSQIVNDFQKGDIAEGYSVSREKKESFPLTVTSAQKNPTAFYLCASSLQGAATNEKLFFGSGTQLSVL.

The genes are TRBV9 and TRBJ2-2, with 10 bases identical to TRBD1. CDR1 is SGDLS and CDR2 is YYNGEE in the germline V gene. V shed 3 bases and J 4 bases; nucleotides not matched to a gene: 3. CDR3 length: 15 amino acids. The CDR3 DNA follows: TGTGCCAGCAGCGCCGGGACAGGGGTCACCGGGGAGCTGTTTTTT. This encodes CASSAGTGVTGELFF.

V gene TRBV7-6 combines with J gene TRBJ2-6; D possibly corresponds to TRBD1 (6 bases). Trimming removed 0 bases from V and 0 bases from J, with 12 bases in between. Per germline, CDR1 SGHVS and CDR2 FNYEAQ. There are 18 residues in the CDR3. The CDR3 loop reads CASSLAPDSPSGANVLTF. The CDR3 DNA reads TGTGCCAGCAGCTTAGCCCCGGACAGTCCCTCTGGGGCCAACGTCCTGACTTTC.

The chain couples TRBV4-2 to TRBJ1-4; no definite D call. Per the germline V gene, CDR1 is LGHNA and CDR2 is YNFKEQ. Trimming took off 4 bases at V and 7 bases at J, with 16 bases between the two ends. This CDR3 is 15 amino acids long. CDR3 sequence: CASSLGSGGGEKLFF. The CDR3 bases are TGTGCCAGCAGCCTTGGGTCCGGAGGTGGTGAAAAACTGTTTTTT.

The chain employs TRBV27 and TRBJ2-7; D is possibly TRBD1 (5 bases). CDR3 size: 14 residues. Germline loops: CDR1 MNHEY, CDR2 SMNVEV (reference sequence). Trimming took 5 bases from V and 0 from J, leaving 11 bases between them. CDR3 amino acids: CASSLSQGSYEQYV. CDR3 nucleotide sequence: TGTGCCAGCAGTCTCAGTCAGGGCTCCTACGAGCAGTACGTC.

The chain recombines TRBV2 with TRBJ2-1; 10 positions match TRBD2. V was clipped by 8 bases and J by 4 bases; unmatched bases: 5. There are 14 residues in the CDR3. Germline V gives CDR1 SNHLY, CDR2 FYNNEI. The CDR3 region is CASVGLAEYNEQFF. In nucleotides, the CDR3 is TGTGCCAGCGTCGGACTAGCGGAATACAATGAGCAGTTCTTC.

This chain joins TRBV5-6 and TRBJ2-7; D unresolved. The CDR3 runs 14 residues. Trimming cost V 0 bases and J 2 bases, with 9 bases left between them. From germline, CDR1 is SGHDT and CDR2 YYEEEE. CDR3 sequence reads: CASSLDQTTYEQYF. The CDR3 DNA reads TGTGCCAGCAGCTTGGACCAAACAACCTACGAGCAGTACTTC.

The chain uses TRBV5-1 and TRBJ2-1; maybe TRBD2 (6 bases). The germline CDR1 and CDR2 sequences are SGHRS and YFSETQ. V gave up 2 bases and J gave up 0 bases, with 12 bases separating them. The CDR3 runs 16 residues. The CDR3: CASSFTGSRSYNEQFF. The CDR3 DNA follows: TGCGCCAGCAGCTTTACCGGGAGCCGCTCCTACAATGAGCAGTTCTTC.

In this sample, this clone turned up once. The chain carries TRBV23-1 and TRBJ1-2, with D hard to call. TRBV23-1 is noted as an ORF with a role that remains uncertain. The CDR3 runs 16 residues. The ends were cut back, 1 base at V and 4 bases at J, with 16 bases in the middle. In DNA form, the CDR3 reads TGCGCCAGCAGTCAATGCGAGCTCTGCTACCTCTATGGCTACACCTTC. As protein: CASSQCELCYLYGYTF.

This chain connects TRBV29-1 to TRBJ1-1; TRBD1 matches 8 bases. The CDR3 covers 15 residues. V dropped 7 bases and J dropped 0; count of bases not matched to a gene: 10. Germline V gene data show CDR1 as SQVTM and CDR2 as ANQGSEA. CDR3 in DNA: TGCAGCGCGCGGACAGGGCCCAGCATGAACACTGAAGCTTTCTTT. This translates into CSARTGPSMNTEAFF.